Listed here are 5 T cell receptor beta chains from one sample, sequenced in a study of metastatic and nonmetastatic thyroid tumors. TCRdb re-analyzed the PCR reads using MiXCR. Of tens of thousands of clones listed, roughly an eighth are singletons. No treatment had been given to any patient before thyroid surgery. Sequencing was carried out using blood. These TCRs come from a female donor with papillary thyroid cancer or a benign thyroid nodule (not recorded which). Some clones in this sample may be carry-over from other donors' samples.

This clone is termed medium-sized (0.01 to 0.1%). The CDR3: CASRSLQGATEAFF. As DNA, the CDR3 is TGTGCCAGCAGATCACTTCAGGGGGCCACTGAAGCTTTCTTT. This chain connects TRBV6-2 or TRBV6-3 to TRBJ1-1; 8 bases match TRBD1. J lost 4 bases, V lost 6 bases, and 7 bases had no gene match. This CDR3 is built from 14 residues. Germline V CDR1 and CDR2: MNHEY, SVGEGT.

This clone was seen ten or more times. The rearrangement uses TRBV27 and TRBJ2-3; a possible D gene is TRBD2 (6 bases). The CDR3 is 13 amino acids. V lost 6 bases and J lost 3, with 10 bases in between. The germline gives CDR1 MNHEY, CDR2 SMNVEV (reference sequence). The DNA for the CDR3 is TGTGCCAGCAGACGACTAGTGACAGATACGCAGTATTTT. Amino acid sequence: CASRRLVTDTQYF.

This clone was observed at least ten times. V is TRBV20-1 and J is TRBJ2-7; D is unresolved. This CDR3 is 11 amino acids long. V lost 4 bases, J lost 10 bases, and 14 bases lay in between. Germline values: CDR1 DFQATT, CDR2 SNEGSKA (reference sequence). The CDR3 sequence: CSATTSSAQYF. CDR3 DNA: TGCAGTGCTACAACATCGTCGGCCCAGTACTTC.

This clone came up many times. As DNA, the CDR3 is TGTGCCAGCAGCCCTCTTGGGGGGTTAGCCGGGGAGCTGTTTTTT. Protein: CASSPLGGLAGELFF. The chain combines TRBV7-2 with TRBJ2-2, with D possibly TRBD2 on 6 matching bases. Germline V gene sequence: CDR1 SGHTA, CDR2 FQGNSA. This CDR3 spans 15 amino acids. V was clipped by 5 bases and J by 6 bases, with 16 bases between them.

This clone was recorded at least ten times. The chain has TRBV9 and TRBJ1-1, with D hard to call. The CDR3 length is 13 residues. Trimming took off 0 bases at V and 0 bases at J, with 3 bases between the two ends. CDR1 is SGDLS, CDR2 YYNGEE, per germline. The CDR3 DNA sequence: TGTGCCAGCAGCGTAGCAGTGAACACTGAAGCTTTCTTT. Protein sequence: CASSVAVNTEAFF.